These 30 T cell receptor beta chains share one sample of origin, sequenced in a study of long-term antiretroviral therapy in people with HIV. At survey level, the immunoSEQ assay was run in its v3.0 version. Sequenced by immunoSEQ multiplex PCR; TCRdb stores in-frame clones only, minus some. The sample holds some 34,000 clones, 79% seen once. This material consisted of unsorted PBMCs, taken 1.9 years after starting antiretroviral therapy. These receptors originate from a man aged 18-30 years with HIV.

This chain joins TRBV7-9 and TRBJ1-2; TRBD1 aligns across 9 bases. The CDR3 runs to 18 residues. Losses at the gene ends were 4 bases for V and 5 bases for J; bases not matched to a gene: 17. From germline, CDR1 is SEHNR and CDR2 FQNEAQ (reference sequence). In nucleotides, the CDR3 is TGTGCCAGCAGCTATTCCTTGGGACAGGGAACATCAATATATGGCTACACCTTC. Translation gives CASSYSLGQGTSIYGYTF.

The chain recombines TRBV6-1 with TRBJ1-5; maybe TRBD1 (5 bases). The germline V gene encodes CDR1 MNHNS and CDR2 SASEGT. V was trimmed by 4 bases and J by 8 bases, leaving 15 bases between them. The CDR3 consists of 14 residues. DNA of the CDR3: TGTGCCAGCAGTGGGTTGGGGGGGGGTGAGCCCCAGCATTTT. Translated, it gives CASSGLGGGEPQHF.

This chain uses TRBV5-4 with TRBJ1-6; no clear D gene. The CDR3 has 14 amino acids. Deletions cut 4 bases from V and 6 bases from J, with 11 bases between. Germline V gene lookup returns CDR1 SGHNT and CDR2 YYREEE (reference sequence). CDR3 loop: CASSPEAGNSPLHF. The CDR3 nucleotides are TGTGCCAGCAGCCCGGAGGCGGGTAATTCACCCCTCCACTTT.

The chain combines TRBV7-6 with TRBJ2-7; no clear D. CDR1 and CDR2 from the germline V gene are SGHVS and FNYEAQ. The length of the CDR3 is 13 residues. Trimming removed 5 bases at V and 3 bases at J, with 11 bases between. The DNA of the CDR3 is TGTGCCAGCAGCCCCGGACCAAACTACGAGCAGTACTTC. Translating gives CASSPGPNYEQYF.

This sequence joins TRBV6-5 and TRBJ1-1; D gene ambiguous. The CDR3 sequence is 15 residues long. The V end lost 0 bases, the J end lost 6 bases, and 14 bases lay between the germline ends. The germline V gene encodes CDR1 MNHEY and CDR2 SVGAGI. CDR3 sequence (DNA): TGTGCCAGCAGTTACTCGATTTACTCTCGGGCTGAAGCTTTCTTT. As protein: CASSYSIYSRAEAFF.

The CDR3 loop reads CASSENTGELFF. CDR3 nucleotides: TGCGCCAGCTCCGAGAACACCGGGGAGCTGTTTTTT. The V call is TRBV5-1, the J call TRBJ2-2; D gene uncertain. In germline, CDR1 is SGHRS, CDR2 YFSETQ. V was shortened by 7 bases and J by 1 base, with 5 bases between the two germline ends. This CDR3 region has 12 residues.

The J gene is TRBJ2-1, the V gene TRBV19, with D maybe TRBD1 (6 bases). The V gene's germline CDR1 is LNHDA and CDR2 SQIVND (reference sequence). The CDR3 loop spans 15 amino acids. V lost 8 bases and J lost 0, with 14 bases in between. CDR3 DNA sequence: TGTGCCAGTTCTCCTGGACAGACCTCCTACAATGAGCAGTTCTTC. It yields the protein CASSPGQTSYNEQFF. Together with reference TRBV19 and TRBJ2-1, the CDR3 gives the full variable domain: DGGITQSPKYLFRKEGQNVTLSCEQNLNHDAMYWYRQDPGQGLRLIYYSQIVNDFQKGDIAEGYSVSREKKESFPLTVTSAQKNPTAFYLCASSPGQTSYNEQFFGPGTRLTVL.

This clone was detected once. The V call is TRBV4-1, the J call TRBJ2-3; D is undetermined. The CDR3 is 13 amino acids. Germline CDR1 and CDR2: MGHRA and YSYEKL. Trimming took 5 bases from V and 3 from J, leaving 9 bases between them. This chain's CDR3 is CASSGRQTDTQYF. The CDR3 nucleotides read TGCGCCAGCAGCGGCCGTCAAACAGATACGCAGTATTTT.

Points on this clone: An end of the junction does not agree with germline; a read error may underlie this. The V call is TRBV7-7, the J call TRBJ2-1; 9 bases fit TRBD1. The CDR3 extends over 14 amino acids. Germline V gives CDR1 SSHAT, CDR2 FNYEAQ (reference sequence). Here the CDR3 reads CASSPGQGDNEQFF. CDR3 DNA: TGTGCTAGCAGCCCGGGACAGGGCGACAATGAGCAGTTCTTC.

There are a few counts of this clone. This sequence joins TRBV6-6 and TRBJ2-2; D unresolved. Germline V lookup: CDR1 MNHNY, CDR2 SVGAGI (reference sequence). This CDR3 has 12 residues. Trimming left V 5 bases short and J 7 bases short, with 8 bases between. CDR3 DNA: TGTGCCAGCAGTAACCCGAACGGGGAGCTGTTTTTT. Protein: CASSNPNGELFF.

The CDR3 here is CASSEAGQLNGYTF. The CDR3 nucleotides are TGTGCCAGCAGTGAAGCGGGACAGCTTAACGGCTACACCTTC. The genes are TRBV2 and TRBJ1-2; 7 nucleotides align to TRBD1. The germline V gene has CDR1 SNHLY and CDR2 FYNNEI. V lost 0 bases and J lost 8; bases outside the gene matches: 6. CDR3 length: 14 residues. Drawing the rest from reference TRBV2 and TRBJ1-2, the complete variable domain is EPEVTQTPSHQVTQMGQEVILRCVPISNHLYFYWYRQILGQKVEFLVSFYNNEISEKSEIFDDQFSVERPDGSNFTLKIRSTKLEDSAMYFCASSEAGQLNGYTFGSGTRLTVV.

V and J are TRBV6-6 and TRBJ1-5, with 7 nucleotides matching TRBD1. CDR3 size: 13 residues. The V gene's germline CDR1 is MNHNY and CDR2 SVGAGI (reference sequence). Losses at the gene ends were 6 bases for V and 6 bases for J; bases not matched to a gene: 5. CDR3 nucleotide sequence: TGTGCCAGCAGCTCGACAGGGCCTCAGCCCCAGCATTTT. This sequence encodes CASSSTGPQPQHF.

The rearrangement uses TRBV18 and TRBJ1-1; D gene ambiguous. The CDR3 contains 14 residues. Germline V CDR1 and CDR2: KGHSH, LQKENI. Between the trimmed V and J ends, which lost 2 bases and 0 bases, there was a span of 7 bases. The CDR3 is CASSPSALNTEAFF. CDR3 DNA sequence: TGTGCCAGCTCACCATCTGCCTTGAACACTGAAGCTTTCTTT.

The chain's CDR3 is CASMATNTGELFF. CDR3 DNA: TGTGCCAGCATGGCTACGAACACCGGGGAGCTGTTTTTT. The rearrangement joins TRBV2 to TRBJ2-2, with D unresolved. CDR1 is SNHLY and CDR2 is FYNNEI in the germline V gene. Trimming took off 7 bases at V and 0 bases at J, with 6 bases between the two ends. This CDR3 is built from 13 residues.

The rearrangement joins TRBV18 to TRBJ2-5, with no clear D. The V end was cut by 0 bases, the J end by 2 bases, with 10 bases between. There are 15 residues in the CDR3. Looked up from germline, CDR1 is KGHSH and CDR2 is LQKENI. The CDR3 here is CASSPPTGRQETQYF. The DNA for the CDR3 is TGTGCCAGCTCACCACCAACTGGGCGGCAAGAGACCCAGTACTTC.

V usage is TRBV5-1 and J usage is TRBJ2-1, with 15 nucleotides matching TRBD2. The CDR3 is 16 amino acids. CDR1 SGHRS and CDR2 YFSETQ come from the germline V gene. V gave up 1 base and J gave up 9 bases; unmatched junction bases: 5. This CDR3 is CASSLWTSGGAREQFF. Here the CDR3 DNA reads TGCGCCAGCAGCTTGTGGACTAGCGGGGGGGCCCGTGAGCAGTTCTTC.

This clone was recorded a few times. This rearrangement joins TRBV19 to TRBJ2-4; weak D call: TRBD2 (5 bases). The germline V gene has CDR1 LNHDA and CDR2 SQIVND (reference sequence). This CDR3 is built from 13 residues. V lost 10 bases to trimming and J lost 8 bases, with 18 bases between them. The CDR3 here is CATARDYLDIQYF. CDR3 nucleotides: TGTGCCACCGCAAGAGACTACCTCGACATTCAGTACTTC.

V usage is TRBV5-6 and J usage is TRBJ2-1; TRBD2 aligns across 10 bases. The CDR3 covers 15 residues. The germline gives CDR1 SGHDT, CDR2 YYEEEE. J was trimmed by 5 bases and V by 4 bases; bases with no gene match: 6. CDR3 region: CASSPRTSGDNEQFF. As DNA, the CDR3 is TGTGCCAGCAGCCCCCGGACTAGCGGCGACAATGAGCAGTTCTTC. The full variable domain, its missing parts supplied by reference TRBV5-6 and TRBJ2-1, is DAGVTQSPTHLIKTRGQQVTLRCSPKSGHDTVSWYQQALGQGPQFIFQYYEEEERQRGNFPDRFSGHQFPNYSSELNVNALLLGDSALYLCASSPRTSGDNEQFFGPGTRLTVL.

The V gene is TRBV30, the J gene TRBJ2-3; TRBD1 might be the D (6 bases). Germline values: CDR1 GTSNPN, CDR2 SVGIG (reference sequence). Trimming stripped 3 bases from V and 6 bases from J, with 10 bases between. CDR3 size: 12 residues. The CDR3 reads CAWSRGADTQYF. The CDR3 DNA sequence: TGTGCCTGGAGCAGGGGTGCGGATACGCAGTATTTT.

This chain connects TRBV6-4 to TRBJ2-3; 15 positions agree with TRBD2. With 6 bases clipped from V and 2 bases from J, the junction kept 6 bases outside the gene matches. CDR1 and CDR2 from the germline V gene are MRHNA and SNTAGT. CDR3 length: 17 residues. DNA for the CDR3: TGTGCCAGCAGCGCCGGGACTAGCGGGGGGAACACAGATACGCAGTATTTT. Translating gives CASSAGTSGGNTDTQYF.

The genes are TRBV6-6 and TRBJ2-1; D gene ambiguous. CDR3 length: 15 amino acids. Germline V gene lookup returns CDR1 MNHNY and CDR2 SVGAGI (reference sequence). The V gene lost 2 bases and the J gene lost 4 bases, with 12 bases spanning the gap. This chain's CDR3 is CASSYLSLSYNEQFF. CDR3 nucleotides: TGTGCCAGCAGTTACCTCAGCCTGAGTTACAATGAGCAGTTCTTC.

Only one count was recorded for this clone. The chain has TRBV6-1 and TRBJ2-3, with D possibly being TRBD1 (6 bases). Trimming cost V 3 bases and J 1 base, with 14 bases left between them. The CDR3 runs 16 residues. In germline, CDR1 is MNHNS, CDR2 SASEGT. CDR3 nucleotides: TGTGCCAGCAGTGATCGGACAGTCCCGGGCACAGATACGCAGTATTTT. It encodes CASSDRTVPGTDTQYF.

This clone was found a few times. This chain uses TRBV7-9 with TRBJ2-1; 8 nucleotides align to TRBD1. The V segment lost 4 bases and the J segment 6 bases; nucleotides outside the gene matches: 17. This CDR3 region has 18 residues. Per germline, CDR1 SEHNR and CDR2 FQNEAQ (reference sequence). CDR3 region: CASSYYATTGAKTNEQFF. The CDR3 DNA is TGTGCCAGCAGCTACTACGCGACGACAGGGGCGAAAACCAATGAGCAGTTCTTC.

The J gene is TRBJ2-3, the V gene TRBV5-6, with D perhaps TRBD2 (7 bases). V lost 0 bases to trimming and J lost 6 bases, with 17 bases between them. This CDR3 region has 16 residues. In germline, CDR1 is SGHDT, CDR2 YYEEEE. CDR3 DNA: TGTGCCAGCAGCTTGGCAGCCGGCGGGGGCTGGGATACGCAGTATTTT. Translating it yields CASSLAAGGGWDTQYF.

This rearrangement joins TRBV5-1 to TRBJ2-2; weak D call: TRBD2 (5 bases). Trimming left V 2 bases short and J 0 bases short, with 8 bases between. The CDR3 is 15 amino acids. Germline CDR1 and CDR2: SGHRS and YFSETQ. CDR3: CASSFGGSNTGELFF. The CDR3 DNA sequence: TGCGCCAGCAGCTTTGGCGGGTCGAACACCGGGGAGCTGTTTTTT.

The rearrangement uses TRBV7-8 and TRBJ1-1; unclear D gene. Germline CDR1 reads SGHVS; CDR2 reads FQNEAQ. Trimming took off 2 bases at V and 1 base at J, with 8 bases between the two ends. CDR3 length: 14 amino acids. CDR3 DNA: TGTGCCAGCAGCTTACCTAGCAAGAACACTGAAGCTTTCTTT. This translates into CASSLPSKNTEAFF. Looking up the rest from reference TRBV7-8 and TRBJ1-1 gives the full variable domain: GAGVSQSPRYKVAKRGQDVALRCDPISGHVSLFWYQQALGQGPEFLTYFQNEAQLDKSGLPSDRFFAERPEGSVSTLKIQRTQQEDSAVYLCASSLPSKNTEAFFGQGTRLTVV.

V and J are TRBV6-1 and TRBJ2-3; 8 bases are shared with TRBD1. V shed 4 bases and J 3 bases; nucleotides not matched to a gene: 0. The CDR3 is made up of 13 amino acids. CDR1 MNHNS and CDR2 SASEGT come from the germline V gene. Here the CDR3 DNA reads TGTGCCAGCAGTGGACAGGGGACAGATACGCAGTATTTT. Amino acids: CASSGQGTDTQYF.

This chain links TRBV6-4 with TRBJ2-3, with a tentative D call TRBD2 (7 bases). V was clipped by 6 bases and J by 4 bases, with 17 bases between them. This CDR3 region has 15 residues. Germline assignment: CDR1 MRHNA and CDR2 SNTAGT. CDR3 sequence reads: CASSPLGGGSDTQYF. The CDR3 DNA is TGTGCCAGCAGCCCCTTAGGCGGGGGCTCAGATACGCAGTATTTT.

The chain uses TRBV7-9 and TRBJ1-4, with D possibly matching TRBD1 (6 bases). Trimming took off 5 bases at V and 5 bases at J, with 27 bases between the two ends. Germline V gene sequence: CDR1 SEHNR, CDR2 FQNEAQ (reference sequence). There are 19 residues in the CDR3. The CDR3 DNA reads as TGTGCCAGCAGCAGTCCCGGGACATCATCAACTTTTTGGAATGAAAAACTGTTTTTT. Translation: CASSSPGTSSTFWNEKLFF.

This clone was counted between two and nine times. The V and J genes are TRBV5-5 and TRBJ1-5; no reliable D call. Trimming removed 4 bases from V and 4 bases from J, with 9 bases in between. This CDR3 spans 13 amino acids. The germline V gene encodes CDR1 SGHKS and CDR2 YYEKEE (reference sequence). The CDR3 loop reads CASSAVGNQPQHF. The CDR3 nucleotides are TGTGCCAGCAGCGCCGTAGGAAATCAGCCCCAGCATTTT.